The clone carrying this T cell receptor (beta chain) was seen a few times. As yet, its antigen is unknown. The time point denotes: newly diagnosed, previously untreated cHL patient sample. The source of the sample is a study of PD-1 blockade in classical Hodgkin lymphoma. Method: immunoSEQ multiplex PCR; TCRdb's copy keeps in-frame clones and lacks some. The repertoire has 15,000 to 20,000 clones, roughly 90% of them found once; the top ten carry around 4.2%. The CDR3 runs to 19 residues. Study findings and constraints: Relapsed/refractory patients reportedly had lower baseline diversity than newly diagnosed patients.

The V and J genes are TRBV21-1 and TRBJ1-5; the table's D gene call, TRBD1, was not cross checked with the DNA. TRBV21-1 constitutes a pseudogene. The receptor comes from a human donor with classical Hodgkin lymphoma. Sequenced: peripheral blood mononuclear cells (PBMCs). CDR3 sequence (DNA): TGTGCCAGCAGCAAAGAATTGGGATCCAGGGGGCATAGCAATCAGCCCCAGCATTTT. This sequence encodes CASSKELGSRGHSNQPQHF.